This TCR beta chain emerged from a study of blood T cell repertoires in COVID-19. On the study more broadly: From T cells, B-cell-depleted T cells, or PBMCs came the material, which was cDNA or gDNA.

This clone was found a few times. TCRdb's table, derived via immunoSEQ multiplex PCR, lists solely in-frame clones and lacks some. This table holds a few hundred thousand clones, about 90% found once. J gave up 5 bases and V 3 bases, and 8 bases lay outside the gene matches. CDR3 length: 14 residues. The germline V gene encodes CDR1 DFQATT and CDR2 SNEGSKA (reference sequence). Participant-reported clinical history was the basis for cohort assignment. Cohort 3 recovery required two negative PCRs, clearance, or symptom resolution. The clonotype originates from a man younger than 45 who had recovered from COVID-19. The rearrangement joins TRBV20-1 to TRBJ2-5; 8 nucleotides line up with TRBD1. Sequencing input: PBMCs or T cells enriched from blood (not recorded which). The CDR3 region has the DNA TGCAGTGCTAGTGGCAGGGGGCAATCGGAGACCCAGTACTTC. This translates into CSASGRGQSETQYF.